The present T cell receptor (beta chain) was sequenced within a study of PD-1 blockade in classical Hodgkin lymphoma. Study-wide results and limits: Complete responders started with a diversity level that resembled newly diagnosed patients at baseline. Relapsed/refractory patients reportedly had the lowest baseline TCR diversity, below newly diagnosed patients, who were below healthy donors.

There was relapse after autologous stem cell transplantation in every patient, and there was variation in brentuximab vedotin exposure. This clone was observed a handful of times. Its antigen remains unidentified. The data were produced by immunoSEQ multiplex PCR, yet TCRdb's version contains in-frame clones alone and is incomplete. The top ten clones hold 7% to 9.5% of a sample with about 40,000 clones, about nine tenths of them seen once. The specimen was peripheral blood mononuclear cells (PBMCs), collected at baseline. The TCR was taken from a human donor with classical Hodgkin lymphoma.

Written as DNA, the CDR3 is TGTGCCAGCAGCCAAGACCCAGTCCGACAGGGGGGAAACACCATATATTTT. Residues: CASSQDPVRQGGNTIYF. The rearrangement joins TRBV4-2 to TRBJ1-3, with 8 positions matching TRBD1. Losses at the gene ends were 0 bases for V and 4 bases for J; bases not matched to a gene: 8. The germline gives CDR1 LGHNA, CDR2 YNFKEQ. The CDR3 runs 17 residues.